Listed here are 5 T cell receptor beta chains from one sample, sequenced in a study of cytomegalovirus exposure and HLA in healthy donors listed by TCRdb under 2017. Library preparation employed the immunoSEQ multiplex PCR assay. For the multiplex PCR, a mixture combining 60 forward primers for TCR Vbeta segments and 13 reverse primers for TCR Jbeta segments was used. This is the immuneACCESS table as TCRdb keeps it, with only in-frame sequences that have V and J called. A part of the clones is gone; compared with another copy, unresolved V genes explain less than half, and the rest is unexplained. For this sample the table gives roughly 120,000 clones, of which about four fifths were detected only once. Around 1.5% of the sample goes to the ten largest clones. Sequences were obtained from PBMCs. The receptors shown here come from a young woman in good health and CMV-seronegative.

The chain links TRBV4-1 to TRBJ1-2; D is ambiguous. Deletions cut 0 bases from V and 0 bases from J, with 8 bases between. This CDR3 region has 15 residues. Germline lookup yields CDR1 MGHRA and CDR2 YSYEKL. The CDR3 nucleotides are TGCGCCAGCAGCCAAGACAGAAGTGCTAACTATGGCTACACCTTC. It codes for CASSQDRSANYGYTF.

This chain links TRBV5-4 with TRBJ2-2, with D perhaps matching TRBD2 (7 bases). The V end lost 3 bases, the J end lost 4 bases, and 13 bases lay between the germline ends. Germline V lookup: CDR1 SGHNT, CDR2 YYREEE (reference sequence). This CDR3 has 15 amino acids. The DNA for the CDR3 is TGTGCCAGCAGCTGGGGGGGCAGTGGCACCGGGGAGCTGTTTTTT. It specifies CASSWGGSGTGELFF.

The chain is built from TRBV7-2 and TRBJ2-7; 7 nucleotides match TRBD1. The CDR3 consists of 15 residues. The germline V gene encodes CDR1 SGHTA and CDR2 FQGNSA. V trimming: 2 bases; J trimming: 3 bases; junction bases outside the gene matches: 7. The CDR3 nucleotides are TGTGCCAGCAGCTTATCGGGACAGCTAGGCTACGAGCAGTACTTC. Its protein is CASSLSGQLGYEQYF.

The CDR3 nucleotides read TGTGCCAGCAGTTACTCGGACAGTCGATATCAGCCCCAGCATTTT. It codes for CASSYSDSRYQPQHF. This sequence joins TRBV6-6 and TRBJ1-5; possibly TRBD1 for D (6 bases). The CDR3 extends over 15 amino acids. V was cut by 0 bases and J by 5 bases, with 11 bases left in between. Germline V gene sequence: CDR1 MNHNY, CDR2 SVGAGI (reference sequence).

As regards this clone: Compared with germline, one end of the junction differs, possibly owing to a read error. The same CDR3 is also encoded by other DNA sequences in this sample. The chain uses TRBV28 and TRBJ1-2; a possible D gene is TRBD1 (5 bases). In germline, CDR1 is MDHEN, CDR2 SYDVKM. The CDR3 sequence is 12 residues long. CDR3 bases: TGTGCAAGCAGGACCAGGGACTATGGCTACACCTTC. Its translation: CASRTRDYGYTF.